The source of this TCR beta chain is a study of STAT3 mutations in large granular lymphocyte leukemia. As for the study in general: Roughly half the longitudinally sequenced T-LGLL patients had canonical STAT3 mutations. Broader study findings: Some patients had dominant TCR clones larger than their STAT3 mutant burden. In T-cell large granular lymphocyte leukemia, about half of patients showed multiple immunodominant subclonotypes.

As regards this clone: Its antigen is undetermined.

Average productive template count per sample was some 44,000. Clones were read by immunoSEQ multiplex PCR, and TCRdb kept only the in-frame ones, dropping some. The sample has around 8,600 clones, about 89% seen once. Trimming pared 6 bases from V and 8 bases from J, leaving 8 bases between. This CDR3 region has 12 residues. The germline CDR1 and CDR2 sequences are MNHEY and SMNVEV (reference sequence). This rearrangement joins TRBV27 to TRBJ1-6; no reliable D call. This receptor was taken from a man of 80 years or more with T-cell large granular lymphocyte leukemia. Some clones in this sample may be carry-over from other donors' samples. Sequencing input: peripheral blood mononuclear cells. The CDR3 loop reads CASSSPDSPLHF. The DNA of the CDR3 is TGTGCCAGCAGCTCGCCCGATTCACCCCTCCACTTT.